This is a list of T cell receptor beta chains from one sample in a study of T-cell reconstitution after alpha-beta-depleted transplantation in children. TCRdb called the PCR reads again in MiXCR, with one record for every CDR3 protein. The sample yields more than 450,000 distinct CDR3 sequences, around 17% seen once. The input for sequencing was PBMCs from the stem cell graft donor, taken from the stem cell graft. Source of these receptors: a human donor who donated a stem cell graft to a child with acute lymphoblastic leukemia. CDR3s include the opening cysteine and the closing phenylalanine or tryptophan. Fields, in order: clone size, J gene, V gene, D gene, CDR3 protein, CDR3 DNA. A D gene is named only where the DNA matches it firmly. Clone size is not always given. Where it is, it says once, few, many or a class for expanded clones.

-,TRBJ1-1,TRBV5-1,-,CASSLGAGVNTEAFF,TGCGCCAGCAGCTTGGGGGCCGGGGTGAACACTGAAGCTTTCTTT
once,TRBJ2-7,TRBV6-6,-,CASKGSSYEQYF,TGTGCCAGCAAGGGAAGCTCCTACGAGCAGTACTTC
few,TRBJ1-1,TRBV12-3/TRBV12-4,-,CASSRYGAENTEAFF,TGTGCCAGCAGCCGTTACGGCGCGGAGAACACTGAAGCTTTCTTT
-,TRBJ2-5,TRBV6-2/TRBV6-3,-,CASSSPPGRETQYF,TGTGCCAGCAGTTCACCGCCGGGGAGAGAGACCCAGTACTTC
-,TRBJ2-3,TRBV5-6,-,CASSPFEYYRTDTQYF,TGTGCCAGCAGCCCCTTTGAATACTACCGCACAGATACGCAGTATTTT
-,TRBJ1-2,TRBV27,TRBD1,CASSLLTGGGGYTF,TGTGCCAGCAGTTTACTTACAGGGGGCGGAGGCTACACCTTC
-,TRBJ2-3,TRBV25-1,-,CASRGAEGRVTDTQYF,TGTGCCAGCAGGGGGGCCGAAGGGAGGGTCACAGATACGCAGTATTTT
few,TRBJ2-1,TRBV5-5,TRBD1,CASSSLGGAGNEQFF,TGTGCCAGCAGCTCCCTAGGGGGCGCGGGCAATGAGCAGTTCTTC
few,TRBJ2-5,TRBV10-2,TRBD2,CASTVGSGRGGETQYF,TGCGCCAGCACGGTTGGTAGCGGGAGGGGAGGGGAGACCCAGTACTTC
few,TRBJ2-3,TRBV25-1,-,CASSEPLDRRDTQYF,TGTGCCAGCAGTGAACCCCTCGACAGACGAGATACGCAGTATTTT
few,TRBJ2-5,TRBV5-8,-,CASSLGVGSQGQETQYF,TGTGCCAGCAGCTTGGGTGTAGGGTCCCAGGGCCAAGAGACCCAGTACTTC
-,TRBJ2-5,TRBV5-6,-,CASSGSEVETQYF,TGTGCCAGCAGCGGGAGCGAAGTGGAGACCCAGTACTTC
-,TRBJ2-4,TRBV20-1,TRBD2,CSALSGTKNIQYF,TGCAGTGCCCTCAGCGGGACCAAAAACATTCAGTACTTC
-,TRBJ2-2,TRBV14,-,CASSLIPTGELFF,TGTGCCAGCAGCCTTATACCGACCGGGGAGCTGTTTTTT
-,TRBJ2-3,TRBV5-1,TRBD2,CASSLLAAGGGTDTQYF,TGCGCCAGCAGCTTACTAGCGGCCGGAGGGGGGACAGATACGCAGTATTTT
-,TRBJ1-2,TRBV5-1,-,CASSPPGGGSGYTF,TGCGCCAGCAGCCCCCCGGGAGGGGGATCTGGCTACACCTTC
few,TRBJ1-4,TRBV7-9,-,CASSPGRGVVEEKLFF,TGTGCCAGCAGCCCGGGACGGGGAGTTGTTGAAGAAAAACTGTTTTTT
few,TRBJ2-3,TRBV6-5,-,CASSTWDGLSTDTQYF,TGTGCCAGCAGTACTTGGGACGGACTAAGTACAGATACGCAGTATTTT
-,TRBJ2-7,TRBV15,-,CATSGGTGPGKDEQYF,TGTGCCACCAGCGGGGGAACGGGGCCGGGGAAGGACGAGCAGTACTTC
-,TRBJ2-4,TRBV18,TRBD2,CASSPDWGSGVKNIQYF,TGTGCCAGCTCACCAGATTGGGGTAGCGGGGTCAAAAACATTCAGTACTTC
-,TRBJ1-5,TRBV19,-,CASSISHSYSNQPQHF,TGTGCCAGTAGTATCAGTCATTCGTATAGCAATCAGCCCCAGCATTTT
-,TRBJ2-7,TRBV20-1,TRBD2,CSARILAGPSYEQYF,TGCAGTGCTAGGATTCTAGCGGGTCCCTCCTACGAGCAGTACTTC
many,TRBJ2-1,TRBV5-1,TRBD2,CASDERLAGGPNEQFF,TGCGCCAGCGACGAAAGATTAGCGGGAGGGCCCAATGAGCAGTTCTTC
-,TRBJ1-1,TRBV7-9,TRBD1,CASSEIGTGVNTEAFF,TGTGCCAGCAGCGAAATAGGGACAGGGGTTAACACTGAAGCTTTCTTT
few,TRBJ2-2,TRBV7-3,-,CASSLNGPLLFF,TGTGCCAGCAGCTTAAATGGGCCCCTTCTGTTTTTT
few,TRBJ2-3,TRBV29-1,TRBD2,CSVESGRARVDTQYF,TGCAGCGTTGAGAGCGGGAGGGCCCGGGTAGATACGCAGTATTTT
few,TRBJ2-3,TRBV5-5,-,CASSEMTDTQYF,TGTGCCAGCAGCGAAATGACAGATACGCAGTATTTT
-,TRBJ1-1,TRBV12-3/TRBV12-4,-,CACEGENTEAFF,TGTGCCTGCGAAGGGGAGAACACTGAAGCTTTCTTT
-,TRBJ2-7,TRBV14,-,CASSQYQGPSYEQYF,TGTGCCAGCAGCCAATATCAGGGTCCCTCCTACGAGCAGTACTTC
few,TRBJ1-1,TRBV5-1,-,CASSLDGVANTEAFF,TGCGCCAGCAGCTTGGATGGGGTGGCGAACACTGAAGCTTTCTTT
few,TRBJ2-7,TRBV18,-,CASSPVSSDGPYEQYF,TGTGCCAGCTCACCAGTTTCCAGCGATGGGCCCTACGAGCAGTACTTC
-,TRBJ2-7,TRBV10-3,-,CAISEGKAVHEQYF,TGTGCCATCAGTGAAGGAAAAGCGGTCCACGAGCAGTACTTC
-,TRBJ1-1,TRBV18,-,CASSPRAPQGNTEAFF,TGTGCCAGCTCACCACGGGCCCCACAGGGGAACACTGAAGCTTTCTTT
few,TRBJ2-3,TRBV7-3,-,CASSLGVQDTQYF,TGTGCCAGCAGCTTAGGAGTTCAAGATACGCAGTATTTT
few,TRBJ2-2,TRBV4-1,-,CASSPLEQTYTGELFF,TGCGCCAGCAGCCCTCTAGAACAGACCTACACCGGGGAGCTGTTTTTT
-,TRBJ2-2,TRBV7-3,TRBD2,CASSLRIVAGGLPNTGELFF,TGTGCCAGCAGCTTGAGGATTGTAGCGGGGGGGCTCCCCAACACCGGGGAGCTGTTTTTT
-,TRBJ1-6,TRBV7-3,-,CASSLTFGNSPLHF,TGTGCCAGCAGCTTAACATTCGGAAATTCACCCCTCCACTTT
few,TRBJ2-2,TRBV7-3,-,CASSVPGLTENTGELFF,TGTGCCAGCAGCGTCCCGGGACTGACAGAGAACACCGGGGAGCTGTTTTTT
-,TRBJ1-4,TRBV15,-,CATSRDLRGKEEKLFF,TGTGCCACCAGCAGAGATCTAAGGGGCAAGGAGGAAAAACTGTTTTTT
-,TRBJ1-2,TRBV11-1,-,CASSLISSDSPPNYGYTF,TGTGCCAGCAGCTTGATCTCGTCGGATTCCCCACCTAACTATGGCTACACCTTC
-,TRBJ2-7,TRBV5-1,-,CASSSGTLGHEQYF,TGCGCCAGCAGCTCGGGGACCTTGGGGCACGAGCAGTACTTC
-,TRBJ2-7,TRBV12-3/TRBV12-4,TRBD2,CASSETSPYYEQYF,TGTGCCAGCAGTGAGACTAGCCCCTACTACGAGCAGTACTTC
many,TRBJ2-5,TRBV5-1,TRBD2,CASSSQAGDGETQYF,TGCGCCAGCAGCTCACAAGCGGGAGATGGAGAGACCCAGTACTTC
-,TRBJ1-1,TRBV7-9,TRBD1,CASSSGQEGIYAEAFF,TGTGCCAGCAGCTCCGGACAGGAGGGGATTTATGCTGAAGCTTTCTTT
-,TRBJ1-2,TRBV20-1,-,CSARDRPRNSYGYTF,TGCAGTGCTAGAGATCGTCCCCGCAACTCCTATGGCTACACCTTC
-,TRBJ1-4,TRBV7-8,TRBD1,CATSPVQGGGEGEKLFF,TGTGCCACCAGTCCGGTCCAAGGAGGGGGCGAGGGTGAAAAACTGTTTTTT
-,TRBJ2-1,TRBV27,-,CASGLWNEQFF,TGTGCCAGCGGGCTTTGGAATGAGCAGTTCTTC
few,TRBJ2-7,TRBV19,TRBD1,CASSLPGQGLYEQYF,TGTGCCAGTAGCCTTCCGGGACAGGGGCTCTACGAGCAGTACTTC
-,TRBJ1-1,TRBV18,-,CASSPRLQGNTEAFF,TGTGCCAGCTCACCACGGTTACAGGGGAACACTGAAGCTTTCTTT
-,TRBJ2-5,TRBV20-1,-,CSASGHRERTQYF,TGCAGTGCTAGCGGCCACAGGGAGCGGACCCAGTACTTC
-,TRBJ2-3,TRBV3-1,-,CASSQPRDGPTDTQYF,TGTGCCAGCAGCCAACCCCGGGACGGACCCACAGATACGCAGTATTTT
few,TRBJ2-1,TRBV12-3/TRBV12-4,TRBD1,CASSLSGQGSEQFF,TGTGCCAGCAGTTTATCCGGACAGGGGAGTGAGCAGTTCTTC
few,TRBJ1-4,TRBV27,-,CASRGAYGEKLFF,TGTGCCAGCAGAGGTGCTTATGGTGAAAAACTGTTTTTT
-,TRBJ1-1,TRBV20-1,TRBD1,CSAHRGQGIEAFF,TGCAGTGCTCACCGCGGACAGGGCATCGAAGCTTTCTTT
-,TRBJ1-5,TRBV13,-,CASSLNSGAQPQHF,TGTGCCAGCAGCTTGAACAGTGGGGCTCAGCCCCAGCATTTT